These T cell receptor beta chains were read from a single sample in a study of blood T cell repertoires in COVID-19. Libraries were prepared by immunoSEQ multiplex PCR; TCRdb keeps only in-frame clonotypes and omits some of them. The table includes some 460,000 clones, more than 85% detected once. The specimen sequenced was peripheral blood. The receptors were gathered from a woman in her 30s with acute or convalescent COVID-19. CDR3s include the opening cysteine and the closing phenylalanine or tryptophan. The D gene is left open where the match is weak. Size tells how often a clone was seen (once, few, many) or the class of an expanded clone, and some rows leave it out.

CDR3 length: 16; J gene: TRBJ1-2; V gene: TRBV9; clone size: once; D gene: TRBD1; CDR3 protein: CASNNLSRDRGQGYTF; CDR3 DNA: TGTGCCAGCAACAACCTGAGCCGGGACAGGGGGCAAGGCTACACCTTC
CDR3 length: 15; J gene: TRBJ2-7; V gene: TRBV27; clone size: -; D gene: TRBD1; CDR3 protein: CASKTIGTGKHEQYF; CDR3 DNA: TGTGCCAGCAAAACCATCGGGACAGGGAAACACGAGCAGTACTTC
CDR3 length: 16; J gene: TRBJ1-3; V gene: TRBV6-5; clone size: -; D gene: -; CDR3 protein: CASSYSSDRSRNTIYF; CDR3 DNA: TGTGCCAGCAGTTACTCATCTGACAGGTCCCGAAACACCATATATTTT
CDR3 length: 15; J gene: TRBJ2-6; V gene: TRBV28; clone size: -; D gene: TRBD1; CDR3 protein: CASSPGTVGANVLTF; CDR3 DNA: TGTGCCAGCAGTCCCGGGACAGTTGGGGCCAACGTCCTGACTTTC
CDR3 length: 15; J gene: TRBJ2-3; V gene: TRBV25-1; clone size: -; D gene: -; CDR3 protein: CASSDGMGEADTQYF; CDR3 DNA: TGTGCCAGCAGTGACGGGATGGGGGAGGCAGATACGCAGTATTTT
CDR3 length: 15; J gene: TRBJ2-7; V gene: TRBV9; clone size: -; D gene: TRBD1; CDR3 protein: CASSPAGRGTYEQYF; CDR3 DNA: TGTGCCAGCAGCCCCGCGGGCAGGGGGACCTACGAGCAGTACTTC
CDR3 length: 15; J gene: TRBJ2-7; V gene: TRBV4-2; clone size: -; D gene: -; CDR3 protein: CASSRDEGSSYEQYF; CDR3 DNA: TGTGCCAGCAGCCGAGACGAGGGCAGCTCCTACGAGCAGTACTTC
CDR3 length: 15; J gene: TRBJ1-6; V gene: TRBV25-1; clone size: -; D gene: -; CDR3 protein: CASTSGNDWYSPLHF; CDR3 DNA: TGTGCCAGCACGAGCGGGAACGATTGGTATTCACCCCTCCACTTT
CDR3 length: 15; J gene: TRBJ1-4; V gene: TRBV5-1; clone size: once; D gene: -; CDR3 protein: CASKREARQDEKLFF; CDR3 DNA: TGCGCCAGCAAGAGGGAGGCCCGGCAGGATGAAAAACTGTTTTTT
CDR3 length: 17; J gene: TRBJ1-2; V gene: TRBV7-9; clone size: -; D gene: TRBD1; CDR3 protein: CASSLVSGRGGGHGYTF; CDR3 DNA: TGTGCCAGCAGCTTAGTTTCCGGTCGCGGAGGGGGCCATGGCTACACCTTC
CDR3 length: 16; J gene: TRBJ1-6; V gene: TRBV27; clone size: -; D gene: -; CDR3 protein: CASSFTMSSYNSPLHF; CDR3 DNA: TGTGCCAGCAGTTTTACTATGAGCTCCTATAATTCACCCCTCCACTTT
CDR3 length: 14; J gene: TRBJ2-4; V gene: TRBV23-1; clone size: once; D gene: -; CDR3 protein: CASSQGWAKNIQYF; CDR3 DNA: TGCGCCAGCAGTCAGGGCTGGGCCAAAAACATTCAGTACTTC
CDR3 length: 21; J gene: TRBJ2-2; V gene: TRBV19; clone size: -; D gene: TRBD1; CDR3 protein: CASSINVRSDRGVFYTGELFF; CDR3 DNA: TGTGCCAGTAGTATAAACGTCCGTAGCGACAGGGGAGTATTTTATACCGGGGAGCTGTTTTTT
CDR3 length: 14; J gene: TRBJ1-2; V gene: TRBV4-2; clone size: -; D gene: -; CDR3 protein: CASSQERTAYGYTF; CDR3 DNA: TGTGCCAGCAGCCAAGAAAGGACAGCCTATGGCTACACCTTC
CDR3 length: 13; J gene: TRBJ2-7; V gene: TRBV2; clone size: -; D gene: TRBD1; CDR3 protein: CASSDAGGVEQYF; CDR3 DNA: TGTGCCAGCAGTGATGCAGGGGGTGTTGAGCAGTACTTC
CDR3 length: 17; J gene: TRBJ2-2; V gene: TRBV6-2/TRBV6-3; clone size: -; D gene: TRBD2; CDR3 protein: CASSNLAGGCSAGELFF; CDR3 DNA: TGTGCCAGCAGTAATCTAGCGGGGGGGTGCTCGGCCGGGGAGCTGTTTTTT
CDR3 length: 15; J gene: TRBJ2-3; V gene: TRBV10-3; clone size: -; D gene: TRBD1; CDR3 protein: CAISESGQYTDTQYF; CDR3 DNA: TGTGCCATCAGTGAGTCGGGACAGTACACAGATACGCAGTATTTT
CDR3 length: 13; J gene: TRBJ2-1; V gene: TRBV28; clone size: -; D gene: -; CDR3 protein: CASRLDSYNEQFF; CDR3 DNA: TGTGCCAGCAGGCTAGACAGCTACAATGAGCAGTTCTTC
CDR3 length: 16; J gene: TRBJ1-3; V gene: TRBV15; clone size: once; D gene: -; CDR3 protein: CATSMLPSSSGNTIYF; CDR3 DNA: TGTGCCACCAGCATGCTACCATCTTCCTCTGGAAACACCATATATTTT
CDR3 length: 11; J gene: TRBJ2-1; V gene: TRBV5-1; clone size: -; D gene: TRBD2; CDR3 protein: CASSLAGVSIF; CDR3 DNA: TGCGCCAGCAGCTTAGCGGGGGTCTCCATCTTC
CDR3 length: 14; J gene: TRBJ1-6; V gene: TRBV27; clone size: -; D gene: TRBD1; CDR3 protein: CASSSDRANSPLHF; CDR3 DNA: TGTGCCAGCAGTTCGGACAGGGCTAATTCACCCCTCCACTTT
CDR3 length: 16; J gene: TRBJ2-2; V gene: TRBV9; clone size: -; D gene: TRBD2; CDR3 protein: CASSVAEAGLGGELFF; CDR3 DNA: TGTGCCAGCAGCGTAGCGGAAGCGGGGCTCGGCGGGGAGCTGTTTTTT
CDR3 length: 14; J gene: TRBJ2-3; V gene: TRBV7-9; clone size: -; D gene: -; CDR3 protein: CASSFRQDTDTQYF; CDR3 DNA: TGTGCCAGCAGCTTCCGACAGGACACAGATACGCAGTATTTT
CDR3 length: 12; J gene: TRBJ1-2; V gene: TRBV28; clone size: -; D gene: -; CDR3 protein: CASSNRVGGYTF; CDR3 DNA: TGTGCCAGCAGTAACAGGGTGGGTGGCTACACCTTC
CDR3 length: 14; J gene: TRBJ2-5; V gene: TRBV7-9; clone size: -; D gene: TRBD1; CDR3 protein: CASRPRTGPQTQYF; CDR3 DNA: TGTGCCAGCAGACCAAGGACAGGGCCTCAGACCCAGTACTTC
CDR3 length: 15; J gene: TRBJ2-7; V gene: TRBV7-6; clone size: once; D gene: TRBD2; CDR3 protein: CASSPWSGGSYEQYF; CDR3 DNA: TGTGCCAGCAGCCCCTGGAGCGGGGGATCCTACGAGCAGTACTTC
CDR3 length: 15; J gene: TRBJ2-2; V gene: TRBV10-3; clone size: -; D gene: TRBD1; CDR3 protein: CAISESQGATGELFF; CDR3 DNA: TGTGCCATCAGTGAGTCTCAGGGGGCTACCGGGGAGCTGTTTTTT
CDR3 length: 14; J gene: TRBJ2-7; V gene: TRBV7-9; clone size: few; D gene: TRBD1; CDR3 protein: CASSSGQVSSEQYF; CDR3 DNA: TGTGCCAGCAGCTCCGGACAGGTATCTTCCGAGCAGTACTTC
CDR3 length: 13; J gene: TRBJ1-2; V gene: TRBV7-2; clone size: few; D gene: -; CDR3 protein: CASSKYSTYGYTF; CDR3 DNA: TGTGCCAGCAGCAAATACAGTACCTATGGCTACACCTTC
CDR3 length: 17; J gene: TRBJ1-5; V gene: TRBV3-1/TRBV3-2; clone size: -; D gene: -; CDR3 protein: CASSQEGGGEGNQPQHF; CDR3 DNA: TGTGCCAGCAGCCAAGAAGGCGGAGGGGAAGGCAATCAGCCCCAGCATTTT
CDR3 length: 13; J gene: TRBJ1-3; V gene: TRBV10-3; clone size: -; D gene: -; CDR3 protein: CAIRADSGNTIYF; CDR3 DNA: TGTGCCATCAGAGCTGATTCTGGAAACACCATATATTTT
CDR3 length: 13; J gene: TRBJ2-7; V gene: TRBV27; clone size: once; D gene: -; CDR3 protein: CASRSGTSYEQYF; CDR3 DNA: TGTGCCAGCAGATCCGGGACTTCCTACGAGCAGTACTTC
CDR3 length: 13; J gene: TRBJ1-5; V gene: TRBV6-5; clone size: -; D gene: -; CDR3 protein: CASSYSRGWREHF; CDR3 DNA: TGTGCCAGCAGTTACTCGAGAGGGTGGCGCGAGCATTTT
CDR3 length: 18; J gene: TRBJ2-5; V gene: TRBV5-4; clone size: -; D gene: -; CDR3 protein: CASSFGPTGFPTQETQYF; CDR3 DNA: TGTGCCAGCAGCTTTGGGCCGACGGGGTTCCCAACCCAAGAGACCCAGTACTTC
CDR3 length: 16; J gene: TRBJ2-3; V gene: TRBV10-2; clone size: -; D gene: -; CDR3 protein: CASSESLAISTDTQYF; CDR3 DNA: TGCGCCAGCAGTGAGTCGCTAGCGATCAGCACAGATACGCAGTATTTT
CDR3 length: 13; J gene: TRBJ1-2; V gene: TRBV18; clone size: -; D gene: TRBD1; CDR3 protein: CASSQDRVYGYTF; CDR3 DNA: TGTGCCAGCTCACAAGACAGGGTCTATGGCTACACCTTC
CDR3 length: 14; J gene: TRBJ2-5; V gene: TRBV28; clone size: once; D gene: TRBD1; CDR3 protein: CASSLGDRGETQYF; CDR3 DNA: TGTGCCAGCAGTTTAGGGGACAGGGGAGAGACCCAGTACTTC
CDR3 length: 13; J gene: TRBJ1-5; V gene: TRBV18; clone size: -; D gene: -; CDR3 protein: CASSPTSYQPQHF; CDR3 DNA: TGTGCCAGCTCACCCACTTCGTATCAGCCCCAGCATTTT
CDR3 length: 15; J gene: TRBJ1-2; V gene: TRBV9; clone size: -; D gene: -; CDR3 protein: CASSRTFGGAYGYTF; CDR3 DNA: TGTGCCAGCAGCAGAACATTTGGGGGGGCCTATGGCTACACCTTC
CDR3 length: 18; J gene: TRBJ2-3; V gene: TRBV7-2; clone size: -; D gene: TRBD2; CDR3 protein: CASSLGLAGGPPANTQYF; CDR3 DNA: TGTGCCAGCAGCCTAGGGCTAGCGGGGGGGCCCCCTGCGAATACGCAGTATTTT
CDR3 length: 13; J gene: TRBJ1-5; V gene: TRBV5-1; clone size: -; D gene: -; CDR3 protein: CASSLGGEQPQHF; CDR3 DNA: TGCGCCAGCAGCTTGGGGGGGGAGCAGCCCCAGCATTTT
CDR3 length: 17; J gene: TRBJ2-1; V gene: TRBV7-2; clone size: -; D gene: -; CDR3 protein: CASSSLWGGQDYNEQFF; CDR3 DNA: TGTGCCAGCAGCTCCCTCTGGGGGGGCCAGGATTACAATGAGCAGTTCTTC
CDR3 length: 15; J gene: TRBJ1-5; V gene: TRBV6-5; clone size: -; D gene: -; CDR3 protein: CASSPGGASNQPQHF; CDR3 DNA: TGTGCCAGCAGTCCCGGGGGGGCTAGCAATCAGCCCCAGCATTTT
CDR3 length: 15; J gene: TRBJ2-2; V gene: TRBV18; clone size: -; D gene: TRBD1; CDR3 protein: CASSPRQGDTGELFF; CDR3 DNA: TGTGCCAGCTCACCTCGACAGGGGGACACCGGGGAGCTGTTTTTT
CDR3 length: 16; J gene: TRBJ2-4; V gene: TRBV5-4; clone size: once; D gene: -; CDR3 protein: CASSYLSYRTKNIQYF; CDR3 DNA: TGTGCCAGCAGCTACCTCTCGTACAGAACTAAAAACATTCAGTACTTC
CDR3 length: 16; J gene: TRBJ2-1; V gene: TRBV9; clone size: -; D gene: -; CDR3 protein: CASSPGGGQLIYEQFF; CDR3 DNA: TGTGCCAGCAGCCCCGGGGGGGGACAGCTTATCTATGAGCAGTTCTTC
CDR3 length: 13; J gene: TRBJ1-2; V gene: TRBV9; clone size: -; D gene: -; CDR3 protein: CASSVDQNYGYTF; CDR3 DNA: TGTGCCAGCAGCGTAGACCAGAACTATGGCTACACCTTC
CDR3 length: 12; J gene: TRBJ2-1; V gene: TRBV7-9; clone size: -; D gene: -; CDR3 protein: CASSFLFDEQFF; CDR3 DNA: TGTGCCAGCAGCTTTCTTTTCGATGAGCAGTTCTTC
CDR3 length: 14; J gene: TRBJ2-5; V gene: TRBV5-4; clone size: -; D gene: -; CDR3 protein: CASRSQGGVETQYF; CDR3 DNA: TGTGCCAGCAGATCACAGGGGGGGGTCGAGACCCAGTACTTC
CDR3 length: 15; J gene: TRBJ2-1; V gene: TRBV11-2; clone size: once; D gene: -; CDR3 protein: CASSPRRGAYNEQFF; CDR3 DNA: TGTGCCAGCAGCCCAAGGCGGGGAGCATACAATGAGCAGTTCTTC
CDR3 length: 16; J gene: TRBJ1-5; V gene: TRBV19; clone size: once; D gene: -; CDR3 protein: CASSMQALHSNQPQHF; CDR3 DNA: TGTGCCAGTAGTATGCAGGCCCTTCATAGCAATCAGCCCCAGCATTTT
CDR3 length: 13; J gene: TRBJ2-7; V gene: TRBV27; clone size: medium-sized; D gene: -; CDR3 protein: CASSLSGNYEQYF; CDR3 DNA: TGTGCCAGCAGTTTATCGGGCAACTACGAGCAGTACTTC
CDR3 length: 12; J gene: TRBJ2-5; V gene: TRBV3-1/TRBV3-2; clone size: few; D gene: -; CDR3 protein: CASSQIEETQYF; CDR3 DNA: TGTGCCAGCAGCCAAATAGAGGAGACCCAGTACTTC
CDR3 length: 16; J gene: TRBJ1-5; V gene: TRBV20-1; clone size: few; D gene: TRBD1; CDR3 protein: CSASFTGAGSNQPQHF; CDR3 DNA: TGCAGTGCTAGTTTCACAGGGGCGGGGAGCAATCAGCCCCAGCATTTT
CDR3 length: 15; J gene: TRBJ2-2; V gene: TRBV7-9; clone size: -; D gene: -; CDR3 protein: CASSLARTATGELFF; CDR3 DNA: TGTGCCAGCAGCTTAGCGAGGACAGCCACCGGGGAGCTGTTTTTT